This TCR beta chain was found in a study of cytomegalovirus exposure and HLA in healthy donors. Amplification used 60 Vbeta primers and 13 Jbeta primers. Assay used: immunoSEQ multiplex PCR; TCRdb lists only in-frame clones, some missing. The table shows 150,000 to 200,000 clones, with 80% to 85% occurring only once. V was shortened by 4 bases and J by 4 bases, with 14 bases between the two germline ends. Per germline, CDR1 SGDLS and CDR2 YYNGEE. This CDR3 has 15 amino acids. Study-level findings and limits: The authors listed 164 TCR beta chains as cytomegalovirus-associated.

About this clone: Its antigen is unknown.

The chain joins TRBV9 to TRBJ2-2; a possible D gene is TRBD1 (5 bases). Source material: PBMCs. This TCR came from a man aged 40-49 years in good health and CMV-seropositive. The CDR3 is CASSTLLRATGELFF. CDR3 coding DNA: TGTGCCAGCAGCACCCTACTCAGGGCCACCGGGGAGCTGTTTTTT.